The 21 T cell receptor beta chains presented below share a single source sample, sequenced in a study of blood T cell repertoires in COVID-19. TCRdb's table, derived via immunoSEQ multiplex PCR, lists solely in-frame clones and lacks some. Of just under 65,000 clones in the sample, about 78% were seen once. Sequenced: peripheral blood. These receptors were collected from a woman of 80 years or more with acute or convalescent COVID-19.

V gene TRBV28 combines with J gene TRBJ2-1; TRBD1 is a possible D gene (6 bases). The CDR3 is 15 amino acids. The germline V gene encodes CDR1 MDHEN and CDR2 SYDVKM. Trimming took 3 bases from V and 7 from J, leaving 16 bases between them. DNA for the CDR3: TGTGCCAGCAGTTTTTACAGGGCCTCGGGGAATGAGCAGTTCTTC. This encodes CASSFYRASGNEQFF.

The chain couples TRBV9 to TRBJ1-1; no clear D. Germline CDR1 is SGDLS and CDR2 is YYNGEE. With 6 bases removed from V and 0 bases from J, the gap between germline ends came to 12 bases. CDR3 length: 14 residues. CDR3: CASTVSLMNTEAFF. The CDR3 DNA follows: TGTGCCAGCACCGTCTCTCTAATGAACACTGAAGCTTTCTTT.

The chain carries TRBV6-5 and TRBJ2-6, with D possibly being TRBD1 (6 bases). The CDR3 loop spans 14 amino acids. The V end was cut by 7 bases, the J end by 4 bases, with 11 bases between. Germline CDR1 and CDR2: MNHEY and SVGAGI. The CDR3: CASTRQAGANVLTF. CDR3 sequence (DNA): TGTGCCAGCACCCGACAGGCCGGGGCCAACGTCCTGACTTTC.

This clone was recorded only once. The chain uses TRBV19 and TRBJ2-3; a weak D match, TRBD1 (5 bases). Trimming stripped 0 bases from V and 2 bases from J, with 15 bases between. The germline V gene has CDR1 LNHDA and CDR2 SQIVND (reference sequence). This CDR3 is 17 amino acids long. As DNA, the CDR3 is TGTGCCAGTAGTATAGATGGCAGGACAATACTCACAGATACGCAGTATTTT. Residues: CASSIDGRTILTDTQYF.

The chain uses TRBV30 and TRBJ1-5, with D tentatively TRBD1 (5 bases). Germline lookup yields CDR1 GTSNPN and CDR2 SVGIG (reference sequence). This CDR3 has 13 residues. The V end lost 2 bases, the J end lost 7 bases, and 12 bases lay between the germline ends. CDR3 DNA sequence: TGTGCCTGGAGTAGGCAGGGTGGGCAGCCCCAGCATTTT. Translating it yields CAWSRQGGQPQHF.

The J gene is TRBJ1-1, the V gene TRBV5-5, with TRBD1 matching over 9 bases. The CDR3 covers 15 residues. The junction had 6 bases not matched to a gene; V was cut back by 2 bases and J by 4 bases. Germline V CDR1 and CDR2: SGHKS, YYEKEE (reference sequence). CDR3 sequence reads: CASSFLQGAGTEAFF. CDR3 sequence (DNA): TGTGCCAGCAGCTTCCTACAGGGGGCGGGCACTGAAGCTTTCTTT.

V is TRBV7-2 and J is TRBJ1-2, with 11 bases lining up with TRBD1. This CDR3 contains 14 residues. Germline CDR1 and CDR2: SGHTA and FQGNSA. Trimming took 5 bases from V and 7 from J; bases not matched to a gene: 6. The CDR3 here is CASSGQGAGGGYTF. DNA of the CDR3: TGTGCCAGCAGCGGACAGGGGGCAGGTGGTGGCTACACCTTC.

The rearrangement uses TRBV6-5 and TRBJ2-7; the match to TRBD2 covers 9 bases. Germline CDR1 reads MNHEY; CDR2 reads SVGAGI. This CDR3 has 14 amino acids. J was trimmed by 4 bases and V by 7 bases; bases with no gene match: 8. In DNA, the CDR3 is TGTGCCAGCACCCGAGTAGCGGGAGATTACGAGCAGTACTTC. Translating it yields CASTRVAGDYEQYF.

This clone was seen only a few times. This rearrangement joins TRBV5-5 to TRBJ1-1; no reliable D call. The CDR3 is made up of 11 amino acids. CDR1 is SGHKS, CDR2 YYEKEE, per germline (reference sequence). Trimming removed 0 bases from V and 8 bases from J, with 5 bases in between. CDR3 in amino acids: CASSLAGEAFF. Here the CDR3 DNA reads TGTGCCAGCAGCTTGGCGGGGGAAGCTTTCTTT. The full variable domain, completed using reference TRBV5-5 and TRBJ1-1, is DAGVTQSPTHLIKTRGQQVTLRCSPISGHKSVSWYQQVLGQGPQFIFQYYEKEERGRGNFPDRFSARQFPNYSSELNVNALLLGDSALYLCASSLAGEAFFGQGTRLTVV.

This clone has just a few counts. J is TRBJ2-1 and V is TRBV29-1, with 12 nucleotides matching TRBD2. J was trimmed by 6 bases and V by 4 bases; bases with no gene match: 4. The CDR3 has 14 amino acids. Germline V gene lookup returns CDR1 SQVTM and CDR2 ANQGSEA. CDR3 coding DNA: TGCAGCGTTGGAGGGACTAGCGGGCCCAATGAGCAGTTCTTC. Protein sequence: CSVGGTSGPNEQFF.

The chain couples TRBV5-1 to TRBJ1-6; a possible D gene is TRBD1 (6 bases). The V and J ends lost 2 bases and 7 bases respectively, with 16 bases between them. The CDR3 totals 16 residues. Germline V gene sequence: CDR1 SGHRS, CDR2 YFSETQ. CDR3 nucleotides: TGCGCCAGCAGCTTAGACGGGACACCTGTGAATTCACCCCTCCACTTT. Protein: CASSLDGTPVNSPLHF. Full variable domain (outside the CDR3, taken from reference TRBV5-1 and TRBJ1-6): KAGVTQTPRYLIKTRGQQVTLSCSPISGHRSVSWYQQTPGQGLQFLFEYFSETQRNKGNFPGRFSGRQFSNSRSEMNVSTLELGDSALYLCASSLDGTPVNSPLHFGNGTRLTVT.

The V and J genes are TRBV5-5 and TRBJ2-5, with a possible D match to TRBD2 (6 bases). The V gene lost 1 base and the J gene lost 5 bases, with 6 bases spanning the gap. Per the germline V gene, CDR1 is SGHKS and CDR2 is YYEKEE (reference sequence). The CDR3 loop spans 12 amino acids. As DNA, the CDR3 is TGTGCCAGCAGCTTGCGGGGGGAGACCCAGTACTTC. Its protein is CASSLRGETQYF.

J is TRBJ2-1 and V is TRBV5-4, with 7 bases that match TRBD2. CDR1 and CDR2 (germline): SGHNT, YYREEE (reference sequence). J gave up 0 bases and V 2 bases, and 5 bases lay outside the gene matches. The CDR3 is 16 amino acids. This CDR3 reads CASSFGLADSYNEQFF. The CDR3, as DNA: TGTGCCAGCAGCTTTGGGCTAGCGGACTCCTACAATGAGCAGTTCTTC.

J is TRBJ1-4 and V is TRBV28; TRBD1 matches at 8 bases. Per germline, CDR1 MDHEN and CDR2 SYDVKM. With V trimmed by 7 bases and J by 12 bases, 4 bases remained unmatched. The CDR3 loop spans 11 amino acids. CDR3 sequence: CASTRTGQLFF. CDR3 DNA sequence: TGTGCCAGCACTCGGACAGGGCAACTGTTTTTT.

The rearrangement uses TRBV28 and TRBJ2-2; no clear D gene. V shed 4 bases and J shed 3 bases, with 12 bases lying between them. Germline CDR1 reads MDHEN; CDR2 reads SYDVKM. The length of the CDR3 is 15 residues. The CDR3 coding sequence is TGTGCCAGCAGTTGGGCAGAGCTTGACACCGGGGAGCTGTTTTTT. Its translation is CASSWAELDTGELFF. Drawing the rest from reference TRBV28 and TRBJ2-2, the complete variable domain is DVKVTQSSRYLVKRTGEKVFLECVQDMDHENMFWYRQDPGLGLRLIYFSYDVKMKEKGDIPEGYSVSREKKERFSLILESASTNQTSMYLCASSWAELDTGELFFGEGSRLTVL.

The chain uses TRBV7-8 and TRBJ1-2; 8 positions match TRBD1. Looked up from germline, CDR1 is SGHVS and CDR2 is FQNEAQ. J gave up 7 bases and V 1 base, and 5 bases lay outside the gene matches. The CDR3 runs to 14 residues. Here the CDR3 DNA reads TGTGCCAGCAGCTTAGGGACAGGGAGATTTGGCTACACCTTC. Its protein is CASSLGTGRFGYTF.

The chain carries TRBV7-3 and TRBJ2-1; 12 nucleotides match TRBD2. The J segment lost 9 bases and the V segment lost 2 bases, leaving 11 bases of the junction unmatched. CDR1 is SGHTA and CDR2 is FQGTGA in the germline V gene. The CDR3 totals 17 residues. For the CDR3, the DNA is TGTGCCAGCAGCTTACCAGAAGGACTAGCGGGACGCCGTGAGCAGTTCTTC. Protein product: CASSLPEGLAGRREQFF. Using reference TRBV7-3 and TRBJ2-1 for the parts outside the CDR3, the full variable domain is GAGVSQTPSNKVTEKGKYVELRCDPISGHTALYWYRQSLGQGPEFLIYFQGTGAADDSGLPNDRFFAVRPEGSVSTLKIQRTERGDSAVYLCASSLPEGLAGRREQFFGPGTRLTVL.

The chain has TRBV4-1 and TRBJ2-7; TRBD2 aligns across 7 bases. The V gene's germline CDR1 is MGHRA and CDR2 YSYEKL. CDR3 length equals 16 residues. V shed 3 bases and J 0 bases; nucleotides not matched to a gene: 8. CDR3 in amino acids: CASSHTREGNSYEQYF. The CDR3 DNA follows: TGCGCCAGCAGCCACACGAGGGAGGGCAACTCCTACGAGCAGTACTTC.

The J gene is TRBJ2-2, the V gene TRBV7-9; 10 bases agree with TRBD2. This CDR3 has 16 amino acids. Germline CDR1 reads SEHNR; CDR2 reads FQNEAQ (reference sequence). Trimming cost V 4 bases and J 6 bases; bases outside gene matches: 8. CDR3 nucleotides: TGTGCCAGCAGCTACCTAGCGGGAGTTTCTGCCGGGGAGCTGTTTTTT. This encodes CASSYLAGVSAGELFF.

CDR3 sequence reads: CASHAGGGLYNEQFF. CDR3 nucleotides: TGTGCCAGCCACGCTGGGGGGGGGCTCTACAATGAGCAGTTCTTC. The rearrangement uses TRBV27 and TRBJ2-1; D may be TRBD2 (7 bases). CDR1 is MNHEY and CDR2 is SMNVEV in the germline V gene (reference sequence). Trimming took off 8 bases at V and 3 bases at J, with 17 bases between the two ends. This CDR3 spans 15 amino acids.

This chain joins TRBV6-2 or TRBV6-3 and TRBJ2-7; TRBD2 is a possible D gene (5 bases). Looked up from germline, CDR1 is MNHEY and CDR2 is SVGEGT. Trimming took 2 bases from V and 5 from J, leaving 16 bases between them. The CDR3 is made up of 15 amino acids. This CDR3 reads CASSYPIGEFDEQYF. Written as DNA, the CDR3 is TGTGCCAGCAGTTACCCCATCGGGGAGTTCGACGAGCAGTACTTC.